These 3 T cell receptor beta chains originate from one sample sequenced in a study of blood T cell repertoires in COVID-19. Produced via immunoSEQ multiplex PCR; TCRdb's table is partial and in-frame only. The data hold 400,000 or so clones, with roughly 90% observed a single time. The sample consisted of PBMCs or T cells enriched from blood (not recorded which). Receptor source: a woman in her forties with acute COVID-19.

The genes are TRBV27 and TRBJ2-1; D is unresolved. CDR1 and CDR2 from the germline V gene are MNHEY and SMNVEV (reference sequence). V lost 5 bases and J lost 8, with 22 bases in between. This CDR3 contains 16 residues. In DNA, the CDR3 is TGTGCCAGCAGTCCAACCCTCCTTGTAAGCCGGGATGAGCAGTTCTTC. This sequence encodes CASSPTLLVSRDEQFF.

This clone was observed a few times. V usage is TRBV19 and J usage is TRBJ2-7; possible D gene TRBD2, 6 bases. V dropped 5 bases and J dropped 10 bases, with 21 bases sitting between them. Germline V gives CDR1 LNHDA, CDR2 SQIVND (reference sequence). This CDR3 contains 14 residues. CDR3 sequence reads: CASSPPGLLKGQYF. CDR3 DNA sequence: TGTGCCAGTAGTCCCCCGGGACTCCTAAAGGGTCAGTACTTC. Full variable domain (remainder filled in from reference TRBV19 and TRBJ2-7): DGGITQSPKYLFRKEGQNVTLSCEQNLNHDAMYWYRQDPGQGLRLIYYSQIVNDFQKGDIAEGYSVSREKKESFPLTVTSAQKNPTAFYLCASSPPGLLKGQYFGPGTRLTVT.

The rearrangement joins TRBV5-6 to TRBJ1-5, with 8 nucleotides matching TRBD1. V shed 4 bases and J 2 bases; nucleotides not matched to a gene: 8. There are 16 residues in the CDR3. Per germline, CDR1 SGHDT and CDR2 YYEEEE. For the CDR3, the DNA is TGTGCCAGCAGCCCTTACAGGGGGGTTGGCAATCAGCCCCAGCATTTT. Its translation: CASSPYRGVGNQPQHF.